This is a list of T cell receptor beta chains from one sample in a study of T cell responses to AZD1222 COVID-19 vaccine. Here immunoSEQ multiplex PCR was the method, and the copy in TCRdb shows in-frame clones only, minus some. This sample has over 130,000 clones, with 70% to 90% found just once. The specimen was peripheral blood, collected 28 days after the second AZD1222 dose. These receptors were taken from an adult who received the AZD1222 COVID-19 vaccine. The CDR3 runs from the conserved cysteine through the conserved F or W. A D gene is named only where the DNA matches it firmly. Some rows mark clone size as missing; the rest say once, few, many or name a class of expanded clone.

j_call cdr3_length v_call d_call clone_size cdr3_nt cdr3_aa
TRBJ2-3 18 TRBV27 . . TGTGCCAGCAGTTTATGGCCACTCACCCGGGACCTCAGGGATACGCAGTATTTT CASSLWPLTRDLRDTQYF
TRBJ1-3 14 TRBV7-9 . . TGTGCCAGCTTCCCATGGGGGACGGGAAACACCATATATTTT CASFPWGTGNTIYF
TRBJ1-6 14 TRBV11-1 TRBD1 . TGTGCCAGCAGCTTAGAGGGGGCGAATTCACCCCTCCACTTT CASSLEGANSPLHF
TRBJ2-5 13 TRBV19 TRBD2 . TGTGCCAGTAGTTTGCGACTAGCGGGGACCCAGTACTTC CASSLRLAGTQYF
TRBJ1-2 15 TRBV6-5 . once TGTGCCAGCAGTTACTCGATTATTCCTAACTATGGCTACACCTTC CASSYSIIPNYGYTF
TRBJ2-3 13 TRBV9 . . TGTGCCAGCAGCGTTTCTGTTCTTAGTACGCAGTATTTT CASSVSVLSTQYF
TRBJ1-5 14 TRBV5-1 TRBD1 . TGCGCCAGCAGCCTTGGGGACAGGGGTCAGCCCCAGCATTTT CASSLGDRGQPQHF
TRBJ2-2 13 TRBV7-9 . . TGTGCCAGCAGCTTAGATGTCACCGGGGAGCTGTTTTTT CASSLDVTGELFF
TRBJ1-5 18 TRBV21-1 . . TGTGCCAGCAGCAAAGAGGAGCAGCCCGTTAAAAGCAATCAGCCCCAGCATTTT CASSKEEQPVKSNQPQHF
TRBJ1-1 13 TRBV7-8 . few TGTGCCAGCAGTTACCTGATGAACACTGAAGCTTTCTTT CASSYLMNTEAFF
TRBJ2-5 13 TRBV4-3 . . TGCGCCAGCAGCCATGGCAGGGCGGAGACCCAGTACTTC CASSHGRAETQYF
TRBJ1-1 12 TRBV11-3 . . TGTGCCAGCAGCTCAGGACAGTCTGAAGCTTTCTTT CASSSGQSEAFF
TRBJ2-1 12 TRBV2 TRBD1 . TGTGCCAGCAGGGCACAGGGGAATGAGCAGTTCTTC CASRAQGNEQFF
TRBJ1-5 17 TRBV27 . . TGTGCCAGCAGTTTATCTAGTACCCAGTCGCGCAATCAGCCCCAGCATTTT CASSLSSTQSRNQPQHF
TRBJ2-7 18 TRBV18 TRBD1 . TGTGCCAGCTCATCAAGTAGGTCCGGGACAGGGGCGGGATACGAGCAGTACTTC CASSSSRSGTGAGYEQYF
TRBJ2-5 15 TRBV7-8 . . TGTGCCAGCAGCTGGAGTGGGGCTACACAAGAGACCCAGTACTTC CASSWSGATQETQYF
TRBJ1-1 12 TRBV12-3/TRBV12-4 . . TGTGCCAGCAGTTTAGTCCGAGCGGAAGCTTTCTTT CASSLVRAEAFF
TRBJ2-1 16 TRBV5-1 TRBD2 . TGCGCCAGCAGCTATTTAGCGGGGGGAACCTACAATGAGCAGTTCTTC CASSYLAGGTYNEQFF
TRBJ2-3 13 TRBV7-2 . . TGTGCCAGCAGCTTAGTCGGGGCAGATACGCAGTATTTT CASSLVGADTQYF
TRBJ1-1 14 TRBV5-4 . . TGTGCCAGCACGGCTGAACCGATGAACACTGAAGCTTTCTTT CASTAEPMNTEAFF
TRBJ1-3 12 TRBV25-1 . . TGTGCCAGCACCCCAGCCGGGGACACCATATATTTT CASTPAGDTIYF
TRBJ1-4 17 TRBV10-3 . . TGTGCCATCAGTGAGATACGGACGGGAGCAACTAATGAAAAACTGTTTTTT CAISEIRTGATNEKLFF
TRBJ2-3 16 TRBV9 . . TGTGCCAGCAGTGCACTACAGGGAGTCGTAGGCGATACGCAGTATTTT CASSALQGVVGDTQYF
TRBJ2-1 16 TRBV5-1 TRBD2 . TGCGCCAGCAGCTTCACCGAACTAGCGGGGAACAATGAGCAGTTCTTC CASSFTELAGNNEQFF
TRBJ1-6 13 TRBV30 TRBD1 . TGTGCCTGGGCCAGACAGGGGGATTCACCCCTCCACTTT CAWARQGDSPLHF
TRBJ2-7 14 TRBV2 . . TGTGCCAGCAGTGCGCTGGTAGGCTCCTACGAGCAGTACTTC CASSALVGSYEQYF
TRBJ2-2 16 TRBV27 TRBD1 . TGTGCCAGCAGGCCTGGGACAGGACCGAACACCGGGGAGCTGTTTTTT CASRPGTGPNTGELFF
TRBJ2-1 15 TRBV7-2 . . TGTGCCAGCAGCTTAGGGGCAGGAGACTACAATGAGCAGTTCTTC CASSLGAGDYNEQFF
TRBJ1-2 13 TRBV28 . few TGTGCCAGCAGTTTTTCAGCATACTATGGCTACACCTTC CASSFSAYYGYTF
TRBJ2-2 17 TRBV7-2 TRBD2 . TGTGCCAGCAGCTTAGGACCTAGGCGGGGGGGCCACCGGGAGCTGTTTTTT CASSLGPRRGGHRELFF
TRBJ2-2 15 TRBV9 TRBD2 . TGTGCCAGCAGCGTAGCGGGGGGAGACACCGGGGAGCTGTTTTTT CASSVAGGDTGELFF
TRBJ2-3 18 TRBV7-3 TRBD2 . TGTGCCAGCAGCTTAAGACCACTAGCGGGAAGGGTGGCAGATACGCAGTATTTT CASSLRPLAGRVADTQYF
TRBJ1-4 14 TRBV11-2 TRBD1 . TGTGCCAGCAGCAGGGGGCCCGGGGATGAAAAACTGTTTTTT CASSRGPGDEKLFF
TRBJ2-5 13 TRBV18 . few TGTGCCAGCTCACCAACGTACCAAGAGACCCAGTACTTC CASSPTYQETQYF
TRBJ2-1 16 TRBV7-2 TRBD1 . TGTGCCAGCAGCTTAGCGTGGGGACAGGGGTACAATGAGCAGTTCTTC CASSLAWGQGYNEQFF
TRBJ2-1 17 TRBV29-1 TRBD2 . TGCAGCGTGAGTAAGCGGGGACTCTTCGGGGGATACAATGAGCAGTTCTTC CSVSKRGLFGGYNEQFF
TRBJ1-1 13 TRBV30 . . TGTGCCTGGACTGGGTATATGGACACTGAAGCTTTCTTT CAWTGYMDTEAFF
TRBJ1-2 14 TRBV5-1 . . TGCGCCAGCAGCTTGGGACAGAGCTTCTATGGCTACACCTTC CASSLGQSFYGYTF
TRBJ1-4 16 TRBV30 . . TGTGCCTGGGGTGGGACCTTTGGGGCTTCGAATGAAAAACTGTTTTTT CAWGGTFGASNEKLFF
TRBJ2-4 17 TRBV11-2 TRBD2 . TGTGCCAGCAGCGAGGATGACAAGCGGGAGTCCAAAAACATTCAGTACTTC CASSEDDKRESKNIQYF
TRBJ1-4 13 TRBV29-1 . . TGCAGCGGAGGACAAAAATTAAGCGGAAAACTGTTTTTT CSGGQKLSGKLFF
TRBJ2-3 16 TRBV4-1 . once TGCGCCAGCAGCCAATTAGGCGGAAGACGCACAGATACGCAGTATTTT CASSQLGGRRTDTQYF
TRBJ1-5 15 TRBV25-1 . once TGTGCCAGCAGTGAACTGGGACAAGGGAATCAGCCCCAGCATTTT CASSELGQGNQPQHF
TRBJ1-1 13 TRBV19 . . TGTGCCAGTAGTATTGAGGTGAACACTGAAGCTTTCTTT CASSIEVNTEAFF
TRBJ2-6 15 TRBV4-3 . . TGCGCCAGCAGCCCCGACCCATCTGGGGCCAACGTCCTGACTTTC CASSPDPSGANVLTF
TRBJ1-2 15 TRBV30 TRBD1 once TGTGCCTGGAGTAGAGGACAGGGAGTAAGCTATGGCTACACCTTC CAWSRGQGVSYGYTF
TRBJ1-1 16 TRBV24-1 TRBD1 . TGTGCCACCAGTGATTCACCGGGACAGGGAGGCACTGAAGCTTTCTTT CATSDSPGQGGTEAFF
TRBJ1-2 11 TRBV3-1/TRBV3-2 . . TGTGCCACCCAACAGGGTACAGGCTACACCTTC CATQQGTGYTF
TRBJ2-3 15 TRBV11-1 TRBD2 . TGTGCCAGCAGCGGGACTAGCGGGGGGGCAGATACGCAGTATTTT CASSGTSGGADTQYF
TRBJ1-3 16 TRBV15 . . TGTGCCACCAGCAGAGACCACCTCGGGGGATCTGACACCATATATTTT CATSRDHLGGSDTIYF
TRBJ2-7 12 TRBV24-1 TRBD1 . TGTGCCACCAGTGATTTGCAGGACAGGGTATACTTC CATSDLQDRVYF
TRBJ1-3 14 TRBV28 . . TGTGCCAGCACTCGTTGGGGCTCTGGAAACACCATATATTTT CASTRWGSGNTIYF
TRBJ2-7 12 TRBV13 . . TGTGCCAGCAGCTTAAGATCCTACGAGCAGTACTTC CASSLRSYEQYF